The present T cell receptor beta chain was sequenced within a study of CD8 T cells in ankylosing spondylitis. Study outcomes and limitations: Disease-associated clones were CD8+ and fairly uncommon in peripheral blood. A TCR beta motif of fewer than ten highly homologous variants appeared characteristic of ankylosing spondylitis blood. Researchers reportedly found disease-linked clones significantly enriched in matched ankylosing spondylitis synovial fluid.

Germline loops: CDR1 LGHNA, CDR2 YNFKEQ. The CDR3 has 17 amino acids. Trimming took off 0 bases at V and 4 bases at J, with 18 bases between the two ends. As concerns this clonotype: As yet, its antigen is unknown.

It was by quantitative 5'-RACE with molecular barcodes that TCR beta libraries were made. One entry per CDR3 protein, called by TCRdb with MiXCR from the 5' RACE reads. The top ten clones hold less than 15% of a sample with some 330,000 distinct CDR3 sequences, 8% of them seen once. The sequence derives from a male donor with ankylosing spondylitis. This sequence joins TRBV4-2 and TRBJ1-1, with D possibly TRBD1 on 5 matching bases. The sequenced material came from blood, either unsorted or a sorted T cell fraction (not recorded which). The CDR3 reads CASSQDRSGRRGTEAFF. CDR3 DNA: TGTGCCAGCAGCCAAGATAGGAGCGGGAGGAGGGGCACTGAAGCTTTCTTT.